This T cell receptor beta chain emerged from a study of PD-L1 blockade in urothelial cancer. Looking at the study overall: After treatment start, blood was analyzed at 3 weeks (second dose) and at 6 weeks. Blood yielded a median of 141,255 T cells per sample.

Stated time point: peripheral blood 6 weeks after treatment start. Metastatic or locally advanced urothelial carcinoma was present in the patients. Sequenced by immunoSEQ multiplex PCR; TCRdb stores in-frame clones only, minus some. The repertoire consists of about 110,000 clones, with approximately 89% occurring once and the leading ten covering 3% to 4.5%. Details on this clone: Its antigen is currently unknown.

General study results and limits: Durable benefit was linked to greater 3-week expansion of tumor-associated blood clones.

The source is a man in his 60s with urothelial cancer. Sequences were derived from PBMCs, sampled around atezolizumab (anti-PD-L1) treatment.

The DNA of the CDR3 is TGTGCCAGCAGGCGGGCGGGGGGGTTTGAGACCCAGTACTTC. It encodes CASRRAGGFETQYF. The V and J genes are TRBV28 and TRBJ2-5; 9 nucleotides agree with TRBD2. CDR1 MDHEN and CDR2 SYDVKM come from the germline V gene. This CDR3 spans 14 amino acids. Unmatched junction bases numbered 7, after V lost 6 bases and J lost 5 bases.